Given below is one TCR beta chain in context. The target antigen is unknown. This sample is drawn from a study of graft-versus-host responses after intestinal transplantation. Notes on the study in general: Across patients carrying graft-donor T cell macrochimerism, allografts held high graft-versus-host to host-versus-graft clonal ratios.

TCRdb's copy holds only in-frame clones and misses some; the assay was immunoSEQ multiplex PCR. Altogether over 80,000 clones are present, 91% being singletons, with the ten largest covering roughly 0.2%. The CDR3 consists of 15 residues. V was pared by 0 bases and J by 0 bases, with 5 bases between. CDR1 MGHRA and CDR2 YSYEKL come from the germline V gene. The sequence was collected from a human donor who was the organ donor for an intestinal transplant. The genes are TRBV4-1 and TRBJ2-2; D is possibly TRBD1 (5 bases). Here the sequenced sample was unstimulated CD4+ T cells sorted from spleen or lymph node cells, taken before transplant. CDR3 coding DNA: TGCGCCAGCAGCCAAGACAGGGCGAACACCGGGGAGCTGTTTTTT. Amino acids: CASSQDRANTGELFF.